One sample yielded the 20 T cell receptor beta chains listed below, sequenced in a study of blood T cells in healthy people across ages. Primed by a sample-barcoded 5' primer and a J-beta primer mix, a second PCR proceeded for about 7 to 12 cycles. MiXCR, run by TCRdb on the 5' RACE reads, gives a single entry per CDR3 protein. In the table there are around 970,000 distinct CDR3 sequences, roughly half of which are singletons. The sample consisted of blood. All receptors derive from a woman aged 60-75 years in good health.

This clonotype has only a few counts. The CDR3 sequence: CASRGQGSGYTF. In DNA form, the CDR3 reads TGTGCCAGCAGGGGACAGGGCTCGGGCTACACCTTC. The chain has TRBV25-1 and TRBJ1-2; 9 bases agree with TRBD1. Per the germline V gene, CDR1 is MGHDK and CDR2 is SYGVNS. The CDR3 has 12 residues. J was trimmed by 8 bases and V by 6 bases; bases with no gene match: 4.

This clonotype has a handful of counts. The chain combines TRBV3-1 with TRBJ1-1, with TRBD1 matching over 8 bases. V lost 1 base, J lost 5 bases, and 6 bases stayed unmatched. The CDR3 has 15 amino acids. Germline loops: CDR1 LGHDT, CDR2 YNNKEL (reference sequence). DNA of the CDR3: TGTGCCAGCAGCCAAGTCCGGACAGGGAAAACTGAAGCTTTCTTT. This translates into CASSQVRTGKTEAFF. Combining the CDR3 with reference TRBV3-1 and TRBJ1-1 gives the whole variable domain DTAVSQTPKYLVTQMGNDKSIKCEQNLGHDTMYWYKQDSKKFLKIMFSYNNKELIINETVPNRFSPKSPDKAHLNLHINSLELGDSAVYFCASSQVRTGKTEAFFGQGTRLTVV.

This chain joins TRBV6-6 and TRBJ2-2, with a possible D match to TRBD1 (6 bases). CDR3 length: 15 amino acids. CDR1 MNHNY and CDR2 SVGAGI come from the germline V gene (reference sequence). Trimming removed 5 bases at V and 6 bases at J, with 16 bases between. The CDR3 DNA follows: TGTGCCAGCAGTGTAGAGCAGGGGCTCGCCGGGGAGCTGTTTTTT. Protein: CASSVEQGLAGELFF.

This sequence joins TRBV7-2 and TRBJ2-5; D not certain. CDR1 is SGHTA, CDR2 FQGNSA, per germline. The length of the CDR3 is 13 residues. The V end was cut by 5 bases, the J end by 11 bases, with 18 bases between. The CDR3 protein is CASSPIPLSEQYF. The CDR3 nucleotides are TGTGCCAGCAGCCCCATCCCCTTAAGTGAGCAGTACTTC.

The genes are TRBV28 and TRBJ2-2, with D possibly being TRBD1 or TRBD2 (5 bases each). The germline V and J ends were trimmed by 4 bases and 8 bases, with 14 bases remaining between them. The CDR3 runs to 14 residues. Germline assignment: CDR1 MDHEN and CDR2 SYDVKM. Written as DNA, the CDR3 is TGTGCCAGCAGTTCGGGACGTAAGGGGGGGGAGCTGTTTTTT. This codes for CASSSGRKGGELFF.

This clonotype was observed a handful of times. This CDR3 reads CASSQGPGGSYEQYF. The CDR3 coding sequence is TGTGCCAGTTCCCAGGGGCCGGGTGGCTCCTACGAGCAGTACTTC. This chain connects TRBV7-8 to TRBJ2-7, with D maybe TRBD1 (6 bases). The CDR3 length is 15 residues. Germline V gene lookup returns CDR1 SGHVS and CDR2 FQNEAQ. Trimming cost V 9 bases and J 0 bases, with 18 bases left between them.

CDR3: CATSRQFMNTEAFF. The CDR3 DNA follows: TGTGCCACCAGCAGACAGTTCATGAACACTGAAGCTTTCTTT. V gene TRBV24-1 combines with J gene TRBJ1-1; perhaps TRBD1 as D (5 bases). Trimming cost V 7 bases and J 0 bases, with 11 bases left between them. The germline V gene has CDR1 KGHDR and CDR2 SFDVKD. The length of the CDR3 is 14 residues.

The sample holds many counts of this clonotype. This chain's CDR3 is CASSLGALETQYF. The CDR3 nucleotides are TGTGCCAGCAGTTTAGGGGCGTTGGAGACCCAGTACTTC. The gene calls are TRBV28 and TRBJ2-5; D perhaps matches TRBD1 (5 bases). CDR1 and CDR2 from the germline V gene are MDHEN and SYDVKM. This CDR3 region has 13 residues. V lost 2 bases and J 5 bases, leaving 9 bases between the germline ends.

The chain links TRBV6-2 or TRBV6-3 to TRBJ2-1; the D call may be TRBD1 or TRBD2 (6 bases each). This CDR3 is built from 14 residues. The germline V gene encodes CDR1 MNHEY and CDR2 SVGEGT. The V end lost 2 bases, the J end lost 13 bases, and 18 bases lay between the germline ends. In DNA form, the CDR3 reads TGTGCCAGCAGTTACGGAGGGGGAATCCAGACCCAGTTCTTC. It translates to CASSYGGGIQTQFF.

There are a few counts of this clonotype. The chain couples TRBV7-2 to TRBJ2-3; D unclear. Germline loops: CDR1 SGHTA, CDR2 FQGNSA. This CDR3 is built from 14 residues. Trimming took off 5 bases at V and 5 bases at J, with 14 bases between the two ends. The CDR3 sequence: CASSPTPTGDTQYF. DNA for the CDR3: TGTGCCAGCAGCCCAACTCCTACCGGAGATACGCAGTATTTT.

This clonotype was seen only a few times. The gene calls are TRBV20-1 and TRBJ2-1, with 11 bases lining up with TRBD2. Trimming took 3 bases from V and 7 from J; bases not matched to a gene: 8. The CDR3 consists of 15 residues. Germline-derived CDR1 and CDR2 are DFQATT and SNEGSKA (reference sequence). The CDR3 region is CSARQLAGVGNEQFF. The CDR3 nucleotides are TGCAGTGCTAGGCAACTAGCGGGAGTTGGAAATGAGCAGTTCTTC.

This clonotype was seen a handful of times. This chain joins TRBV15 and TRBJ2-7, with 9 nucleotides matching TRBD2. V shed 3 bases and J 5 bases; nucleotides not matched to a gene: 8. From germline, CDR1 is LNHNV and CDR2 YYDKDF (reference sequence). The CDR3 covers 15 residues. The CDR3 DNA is TGTGCCACCAGCAGTCGCCTGGCGGGAGGGAACGAGCAGTACTTC. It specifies CATSSRLAGGNEQYF.

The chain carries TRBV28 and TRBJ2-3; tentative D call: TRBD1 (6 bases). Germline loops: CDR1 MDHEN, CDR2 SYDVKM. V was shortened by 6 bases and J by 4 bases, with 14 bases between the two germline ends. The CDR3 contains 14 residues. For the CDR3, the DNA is TGTGCCAGCAGGGTAACAGGGTATCCAGATACGCAGTATTTT. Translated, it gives CASRVTGYPDTQYF.

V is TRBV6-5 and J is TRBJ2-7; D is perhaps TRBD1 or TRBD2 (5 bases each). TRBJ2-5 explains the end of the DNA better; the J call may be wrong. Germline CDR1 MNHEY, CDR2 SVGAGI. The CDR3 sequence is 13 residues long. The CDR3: CASKAGSGETQYF. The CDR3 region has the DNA TGTGCCAGCAAGGCAGGGAGTGGAGAGACCCAGTACTTC.

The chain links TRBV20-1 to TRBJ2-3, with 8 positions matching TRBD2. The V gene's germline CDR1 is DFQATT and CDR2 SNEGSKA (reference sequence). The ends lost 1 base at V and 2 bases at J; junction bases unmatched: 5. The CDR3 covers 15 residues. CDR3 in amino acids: CSARAASGFTDTQYF. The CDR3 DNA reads TGCAGTGCTAGAGCGGCTAGCGGGTTCACAGATACGCAGTATTTT.

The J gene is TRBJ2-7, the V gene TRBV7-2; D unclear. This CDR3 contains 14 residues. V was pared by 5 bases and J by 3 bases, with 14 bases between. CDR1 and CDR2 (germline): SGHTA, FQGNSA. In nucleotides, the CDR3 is TGTGCCAGCAGCCTAGTAAGGGCCGTCTACGAGCAGTACTTC. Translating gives CASSLVRAVYEQYF.

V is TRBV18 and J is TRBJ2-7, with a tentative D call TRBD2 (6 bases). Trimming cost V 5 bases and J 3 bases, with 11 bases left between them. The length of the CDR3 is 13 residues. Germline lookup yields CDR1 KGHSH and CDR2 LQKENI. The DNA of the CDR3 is TGTGCCAGCTCAGCGGCGGGGAACTACGAGCAGTACTTC. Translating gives CASSAAGNYEQYF.

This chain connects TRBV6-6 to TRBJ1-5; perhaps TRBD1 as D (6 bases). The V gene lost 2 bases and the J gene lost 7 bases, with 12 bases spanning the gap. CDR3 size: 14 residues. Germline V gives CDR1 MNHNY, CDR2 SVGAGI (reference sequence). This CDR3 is CASSYGGADQPQHF. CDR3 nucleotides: TGTGCCAGCAGTTACGGGGGGGCGGACCAGCCCCAGCATTTT.

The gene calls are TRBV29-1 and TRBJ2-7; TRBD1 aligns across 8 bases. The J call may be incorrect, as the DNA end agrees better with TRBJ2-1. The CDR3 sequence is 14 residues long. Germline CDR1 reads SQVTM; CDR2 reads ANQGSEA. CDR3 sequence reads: CSFLAIPGGWEQFF. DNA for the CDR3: TGCAGCTTCCTGGCGATACCAGGGGGCTGGGAGCAGTTCTTC.

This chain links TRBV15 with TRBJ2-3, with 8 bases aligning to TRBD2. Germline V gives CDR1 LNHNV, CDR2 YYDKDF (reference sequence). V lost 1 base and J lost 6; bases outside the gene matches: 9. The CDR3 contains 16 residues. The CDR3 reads CATSRAESGGGDTQYF. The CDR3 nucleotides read TGTGCCACCAGCAGAGCAGAGTCGGGAGGGGGGGATACGCAGTATTTT.